A single sample gave rise to the 16 T cell receptor beta chains below, sequenced in a study of shared clonotypes between healthy human individuals. Assay used: immunoSEQ multiplex PCR; TCRdb lists only in-frame clones, some missing. The data contain roughly 1 million clones, approximately 78% of them singletons. The specimen was memory CD4+ T cells from PBMCs. The subset: CD45RA-negative fraction. The receptors shown here come from a man aged 18 to 29 in good health. Some clones in this sample may be carry-over from other donors' samples.

The chain has TRBV2 and TRBJ2-1; possibly TRBD2 for D (5 bases). Trimming removed 6 bases from V and 7 bases from J, with 10 bases in between. Germline CDR1 reads SNHLY; CDR2 reads FYNNEI. CDR3 size: 12 residues. The CDR3 DNA reads as TGTGCCAGCAGCGGACTGTCAAATGAGCAGTTCTTC. Its protein product is CASSGLSNEQFF.

The chain has TRBV27 and TRBJ2-5; D is perhaps TRBD2 (7 bases). This CDR3 has 17 residues. V was trimmed by 0 bases and J by 9 bases, leaving 23 bases between them. Germline V gene lookup returns CDR1 MNHEY and CDR2 SMNVEV (reference sequence). CDR3 DNA: TGTGCCAGCAGTTTATCGAGTAGGGGGGGGCGCCGAAGGGCCCAGTACTTC. Its protein product is CASSLSSRGGRRRAQYF.

This clone was seen more than once but under ten times. The chain uses TRBV4-1 and TRBJ2-3; 8 nucleotides line up with TRBD2. The germline gives CDR1 MGHRA, CDR2 YSYEKL. The CDR3 spans 16 residues. Germline trimming cut 1 base from V and 4 bases from J; bases unmatched to any gene: 7. The CDR3 DNA reads as TGCGCCAGCAGCCAAGGAGGCGGGGGGAAGGCAGATACGCAGTATTTT. Its translation: CASSQGGGGKADTQYF.

The chain carries TRBV11-3 and TRBJ2-1; 11 bases align to TRBD2. Germline values: CDR1 SGHNT, CDR2 YENEEA. After removal of 5 bases from V and 5 bases from J, the junction contained 5 bases not matched to a gene. This CDR3 is built from 15 residues. CDR3 protein: CASSPGTSGDNEQFF. CDR3 coding DNA: TGTGCCAGCAGCCCCGGGACTAGCGGTGACAATGAGCAGTTCTTC.

This clone was found a few times. A much larger clonotype is one base distant, so this may be a read error. J is TRBJ1-1 and V is TRBV4-1; a weak D match, TRBD1 (5 bases). This CDR3 spans 12 amino acids. Trimming stripped 6 bases from V and 1 base from J, with 6 bases between. Germline V gives CDR1 MGHRA, CDR2 YSYEKL. The CDR3 region has the DNA TGCGCCAGCAGTAGGGGGAACACTGAAGCTTTCTTT. It codes for CASSRGNTEAFF.

This clone showed up just a few times. The chain uses TRBV6-6 and TRBJ2-5; 9 bases align to TRBD2. After removal of 5 bases from V and 6 bases from J, the junction contained 10 bases not matched to a gene. The CDR3 is 15 residues long. CDR1 MNHNY and CDR2 SVGAGI come from the germline V gene (reference sequence). CDR3 DNA sequence: TGTGCCAGCAGTGGGGACGGCGGACTAGCGAAGACCCAGTACTTC. Translated, it gives CASSGDGGLAKTQYF.

On this clone: Other DNA sequences of this sample code for an identical CDR3. This chain uses TRBV9 with TRBJ2-1; D may correspond to TRBD1 or TRBD2 (5 bases each). This CDR3 contains 16 residues. Germline assignment: CDR1 SGDLS and CDR2 YYNGEE. Trimming shortened V by 0 bases and J by 0 bases, and 10 bases separated the two germline ends. CDR3 residues: CASSVAGRGSYNEQFF. CDR3 bases: TGTGCCAGCAGCGTAGCGGGACGTGGCTCCTACAATGAGCAGTTCTTC. Full variable domain (missing parts from reference TRBV9 and TRBJ2-1): DSGVTQTPKHLITATGQRVTLRCSPRSGDLSVYWYQQSLDQGLQFLIQYYNGEERAKGNILERFSAQQFPDLHSELNLSSLELGDSALYFCASSVAGRGSYNEQFFGPGTRLTVL.

This clone was seen only a few times. The J gene is TRBJ2-7, the V gene TRBV30; D might be TRBD1 or TRBD2, each matching 5 bases. V lost 5 bases to trimming and J lost 7 bases, with 15 bases between them. This CDR3 has 12 amino acids. Germline assignment: CDR1 GTSNPN and CDR2 SVGIG (reference sequence). The CDR3 region is CAWGEGLGEQYF. For the CDR3, the DNA is TGTGCCTGGGGCGAGGGGCTTGGGGAGCAGTACTTC.

The genes are TRBV5-4 and TRBJ2-2, with 7 bases lining up with TRBD2. The CDR3 loop spans 15 amino acids. The V gene's germline CDR1 is SGHNT and CDR2 YYREEE (reference sequence). V lost 4 bases to trimming and J lost 5 bases; unmatched junction nucleotides: 8. CDR3 nucleotides: TGTGCCAGCAGCGCTCTTGAGGGAGGGACCGGGGAGCTGTTTTTT. It specifies CASSALEGGTGELFF.

This clone was seen only a few times. This chain's CDR3 is CASSGQSGNSPLHF. As DNA, the CDR3 is TGTGCCAGCTCGGGACAGTCTGGGAATTCACCCCTCCACTTT. The genes are TRBV18 and TRBJ1-6, with TRBD1 matching over 7 bases. The V segment lost 6 bases and the J segment 7 bases; nucleotides outside the gene matches: 6. The germline V gene has CDR1 KGHSH and CDR2 LQKENI. The CDR3 is made up of 14 amino acids.

The V and J genes are TRBV7-2 and TRBJ2-2; D is ambiguous. The CDR3 length is 13 residues. V was pared by 4 bases and J by 5 bases, with 8 bases between. Germline V lookup: CDR1 SGHTA, CDR2 FQGNSA. In nucleotides, the CDR3 is TGTGCCAGCAGCTCAGACTGGACCGGGGAGCTGTTTTTT. This translates into CASSSDWTGELFF. The variable domain in full, with the rest retrieved from reference TRBV7-2 and TRBJ2-2, is GAGVSQSPSNKVTEKGKDVELRCDPISGHTALYWYRQSLGQGLEFLIYFQGNSAPDKSGLPSDRFSAERTGGSVSTLTIQRTQQEDSAVYLCASSSDWTGELFFGEGSRLTVL.

This rearrangement joins TRBV23-1 to TRBJ1-5; no reliable D call. TRBV23-1 is reported as an ORF; its role is uncertain. V was pared by 4 bases and J by 3 bases, with 10 bases between. The CDR3 is made up of 14 amino acids. The CDR3, as DNA: TGCGCCAGCAGTCGATGGGTTCTCAATCAGCCCCAGCATTTT. Translation: CASSRWVLNQPQHF.

The DNA of the CDR3 is TGCGCCAGCAGCTTGTTGGGAGACTCCTACAATGAGCAGTTCTTC. It codes for CASSLLGDSYNEQFF. The chain has TRBV5-1 and TRBJ2-1; D may be TRBD2 (5 bases). Germline CDR1 and CDR2: SGHRS and YFSETQ. Between the trimmed V and J ends, which lost 1 base and 0 bases, there was a span of 8 bases. The CDR3 spans 15 residues.

This clone was seen a single time. V is TRBV6-4 and J is TRBJ2-2; the match to TRBD2 covers 12 bases. The CDR3 sequence is 17 residues long. CDR1 and CDR2 (germline): MRHNA, SNTAGT. V lost 10 bases and J lost 5; bases outside the gene matches: 14. CDR3 sequence: CANKGASGRARTGELFF. The CDR3 DNA is TGTGCCAACAAGGGGGCTAGCGGGAGGGCCAGGACCGGGGAGCTGTTTTTT.

This clone was found a few times. The V gene is TRBV7-9, the J gene TRBJ2-7, with 10 positions matching TRBD2. Losses at the gene ends were 1 base for V and 0 bases for J; bases not matched to a gene: 6. This CDR3 is built from 17 residues. Germline CDR1 SEHNR, CDR2 FQNEAQ (reference sequence). The CDR3: CASSLDRASGSSYEQYF. DNA for the CDR3: TGTGCCAGCAGCTTAGACCGGGCTAGCGGGAGCTCCTACGAGCAGTACTTC.

Regarding this clone: The sample has other DNA sequences that encode this CDR3 too. The V gene is TRBV7-9, the J gene TRBJ2-1; D might be TRBD2 (6 bases). Germline V gene lookup returns CDR1 SEHNR and CDR2 FQNEAQ (reference sequence). Trimming pared 3 bases from V and 6 bases from J, leaving 9 bases between. The CDR3 extends over 13 amino acids. For the CDR3, the DNA is TGTGCCAGCAGCTTGGCCGGGGGCAATGAGCAGTTCTTC. Residues: CASSLAGGNEQFF.